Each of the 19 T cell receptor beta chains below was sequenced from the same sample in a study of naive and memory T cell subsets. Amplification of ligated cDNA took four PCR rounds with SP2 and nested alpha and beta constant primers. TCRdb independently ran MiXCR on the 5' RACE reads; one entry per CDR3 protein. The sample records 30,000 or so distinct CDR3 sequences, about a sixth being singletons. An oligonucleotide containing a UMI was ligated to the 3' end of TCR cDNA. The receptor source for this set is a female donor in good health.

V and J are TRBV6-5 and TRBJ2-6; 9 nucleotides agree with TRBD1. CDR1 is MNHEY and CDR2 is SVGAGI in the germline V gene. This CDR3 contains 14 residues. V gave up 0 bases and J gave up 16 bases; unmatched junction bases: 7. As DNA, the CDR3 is TGTGCCAGCAGTTACTCGGGACAGGGCAGCGAGCTGACTTTC. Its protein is CASSYSGQGSELTF.

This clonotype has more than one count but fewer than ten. The CDR3 sequence is CASSLALPPGVEAFF. Written as DNA, the CDR3 is TGTGCCAGCAGCTTAGCGTTGCCCCCAGGGGTTGAAGCTTTCTTT. The J gene is TRBJ1-1, the V gene TRBV7-2; TRBD1 is a possible D gene (6 bases). The V end was cut by 0 bases, the J end by 7 bases, with 15 bases between. Germline-derived CDR1 and CDR2 are SGHTA and FQGNSA. There are 15 residues in the CDR3.

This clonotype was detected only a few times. The CDR3 bases are TGTGCCAGCAGCTTAGTCCAGGGCCACGAGCAGTACTTC. Protein product: CASSLVQGHEQYF. The chain has TRBV7-7 and TRBJ2-7; D might be TRBD1 (5 bases). Germline loops: CDR1 SSHAT, CDR2 FNYEAQ (reference sequence). V was cut by 1 base and J by 5 bases, with 9 bases left in between. The CDR3 totals 13 residues. The variable domain in full, completed from reference TRBV7-7 and TRBJ2-7, reads GAGVSQSPRYKVTKRGQDVTLRCDPISSHATLYWYQQALGQGPEFLTYFNYEAQPDKSGLPSDRFSAERPEGSISTLTIQRTEQRDSAMYRCASSLVQGHEQYFGPGTRLTVT.

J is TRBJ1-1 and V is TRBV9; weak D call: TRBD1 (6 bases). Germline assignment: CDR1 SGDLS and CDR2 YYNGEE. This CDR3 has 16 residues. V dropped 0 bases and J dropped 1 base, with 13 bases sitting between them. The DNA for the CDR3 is TGTGCCAGCAGCGTAGTGGGCAGGGGCTCGAACACTGAAGCTTTCTTT. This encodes CASSVVGRGSNTEAFF.

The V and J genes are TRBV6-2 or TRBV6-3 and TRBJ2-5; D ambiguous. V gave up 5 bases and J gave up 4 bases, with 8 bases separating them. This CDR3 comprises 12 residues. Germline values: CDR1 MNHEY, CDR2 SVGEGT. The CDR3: CASSKVPETQYF. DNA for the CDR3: TGTGCCAGCAGTAAGGTTCCAGAGACCCAGTACTTC.

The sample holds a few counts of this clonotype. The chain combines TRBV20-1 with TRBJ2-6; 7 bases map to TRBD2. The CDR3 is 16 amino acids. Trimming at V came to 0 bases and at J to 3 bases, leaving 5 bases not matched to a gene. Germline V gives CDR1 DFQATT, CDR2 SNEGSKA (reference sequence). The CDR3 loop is CSARDPGGSGANVLTF. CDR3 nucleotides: TGCAGTGCTAGAGATCCGGGCGGGAGTGGGGCCAACGTCCTGACTTTC.

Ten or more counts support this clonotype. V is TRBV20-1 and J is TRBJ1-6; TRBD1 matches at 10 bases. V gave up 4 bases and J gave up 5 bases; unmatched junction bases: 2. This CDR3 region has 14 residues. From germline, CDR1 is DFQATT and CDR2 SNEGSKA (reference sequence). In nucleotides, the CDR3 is TGCAGTGCTACCGGGACAGGGGATAATTCACCCCTCCACTTT. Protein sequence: CSATGTGDNSPLHF.

CDR3: CASSYLLFSSYEQYF. The CDR3 DNA reads TGTGCCAGCAGTTACCTCTTGTTCAGCTCCTACGAGCAGTACTTC. The gene calls are TRBV6-6 and TRBJ2-7, with D hard to call. CDR1 is MNHNY and CDR2 is SVGAGI in the germline V gene (reference sequence). The CDR3 is 15 amino acids. The V gene lost 2 bases and the J gene lost 0 bases, with 11 bases spanning the gap.

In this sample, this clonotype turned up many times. This chain's CDR3 is CSASSSGTVNQPQHF. CDR3 DNA: TGCAGTGCTAGCTCGTCCGGGACAGTGAATCAGCCCCAGCATTTT. This chain connects TRBV20-1 to TRBJ1-5; 7 positions agree with TRBD1. The CDR3 sequence is 15 residues long. V trimming: 3 bases; J trimming: 4 bases; junction bases outside the gene matches: 9. From germline, CDR1 is DFQATT and CDR2 SNEGSKA (reference sequence).

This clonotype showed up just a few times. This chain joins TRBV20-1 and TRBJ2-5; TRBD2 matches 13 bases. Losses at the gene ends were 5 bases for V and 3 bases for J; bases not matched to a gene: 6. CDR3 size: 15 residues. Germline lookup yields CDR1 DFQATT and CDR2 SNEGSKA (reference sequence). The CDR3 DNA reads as TGCAGTGCTGACGGACTAGCGGGGGCCGAAGAGACCCAGTACTTC. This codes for CSADGLAGAEETQYF.

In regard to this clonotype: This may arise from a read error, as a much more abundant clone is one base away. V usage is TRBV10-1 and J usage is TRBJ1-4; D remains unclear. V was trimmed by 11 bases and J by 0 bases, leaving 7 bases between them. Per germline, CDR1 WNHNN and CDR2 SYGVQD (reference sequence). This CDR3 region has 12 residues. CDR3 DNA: TGCGCCGGCGCTGCAACTAATGAAAAACTGTTTTTT. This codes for CAGAATNEKLFF.

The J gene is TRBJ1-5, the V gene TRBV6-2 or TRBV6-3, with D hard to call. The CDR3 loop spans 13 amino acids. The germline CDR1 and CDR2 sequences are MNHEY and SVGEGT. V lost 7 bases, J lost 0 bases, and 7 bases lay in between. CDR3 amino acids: CASTLGSNQPQHF. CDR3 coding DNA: TGTGCCAGCACCCTCGGTAGCAATCAGCCCCAGCATTTT.

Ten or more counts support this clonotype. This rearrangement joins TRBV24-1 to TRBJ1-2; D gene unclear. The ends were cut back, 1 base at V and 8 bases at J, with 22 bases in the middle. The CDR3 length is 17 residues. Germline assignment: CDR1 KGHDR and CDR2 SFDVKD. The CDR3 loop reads CATSDFFQSRASGGYTF. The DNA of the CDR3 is TGTGCCACCAGTGATTTTTTCCAGTCCCGGGCCAGCGGAGGCTACACCTTC.

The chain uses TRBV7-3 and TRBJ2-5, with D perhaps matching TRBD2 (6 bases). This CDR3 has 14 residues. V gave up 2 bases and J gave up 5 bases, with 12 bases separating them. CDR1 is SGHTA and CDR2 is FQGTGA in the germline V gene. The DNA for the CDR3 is TGTGCCAGCAGCTTAGGAAGTGGAGGGGAGACCCAGTACTTC. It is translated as CASSLGSGGETQYF. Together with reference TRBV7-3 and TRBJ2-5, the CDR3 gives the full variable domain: GAGVSQTPSNKVTEKGKYVELRCDPISGHTALYWYRQSLGQGPEFLIYFQGTGAADDSGLPNDRFFAVRPEGSVSTLKIQRTERGDSAVYLCASSLGSGGETQYFGPGTRLLVL.

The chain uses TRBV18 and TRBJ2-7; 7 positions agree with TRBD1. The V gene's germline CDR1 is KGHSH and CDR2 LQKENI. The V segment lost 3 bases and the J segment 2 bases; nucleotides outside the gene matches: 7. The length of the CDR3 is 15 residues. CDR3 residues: CASSPADRATYEQYF. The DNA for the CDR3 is TGTGCCAGCTCACCGGCCGACAGGGCTACCTACGAGCAGTACTTC.

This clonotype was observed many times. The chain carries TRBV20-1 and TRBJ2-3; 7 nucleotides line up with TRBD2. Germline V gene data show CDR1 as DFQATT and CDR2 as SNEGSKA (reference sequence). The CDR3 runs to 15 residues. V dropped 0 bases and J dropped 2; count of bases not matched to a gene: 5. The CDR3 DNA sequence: TGCAGTGCTAGAGATCCCGCGGGAGCCACAGATACGCAGTATTTT. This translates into CSARDPAGATDTQYF.

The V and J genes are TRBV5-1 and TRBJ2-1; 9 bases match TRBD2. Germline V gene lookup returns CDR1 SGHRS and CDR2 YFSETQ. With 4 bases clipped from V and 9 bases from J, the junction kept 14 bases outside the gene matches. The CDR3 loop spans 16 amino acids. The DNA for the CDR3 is TGCGCCAGCAGCCTCACAGGGCGGGGGGGGCAATCTGAGCAGTTCTTC. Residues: CASSLTGRGGQSEQFF.

The CDR3 nucleotides are TGTGCCAGCAGTTTAAGCTCGGATACGCAGTATTTT. Translating gives CASSLSSDTQYF. The chain joins TRBV12-3 or TRBV12-4 to TRBJ2-3; D is uncertain. The CDR3 totals 12 residues. Trimming shortened V by 2 bases and J by 6 bases, and 6 bases separated the two germline ends.

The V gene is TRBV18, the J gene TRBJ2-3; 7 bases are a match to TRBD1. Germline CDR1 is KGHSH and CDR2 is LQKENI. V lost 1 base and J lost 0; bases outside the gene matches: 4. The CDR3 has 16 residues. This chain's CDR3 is CASSPQGQTSTDTQYF. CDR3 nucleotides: TGTGCCAGCTCACCACAGGGACAGACTAGCACAGATACGCAGTATTTT. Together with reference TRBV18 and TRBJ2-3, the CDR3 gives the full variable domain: NAGVMQNPRHLVRRRGQEARLRCSPMKGHSHVYWYRQLPEEGLKFMVYLQKENIIDESGMPKERFSAEFPKEGPSILRIQQVVRGDSAAYFCASSPQGQTSTDTQYFGPGTRLTVL.